These 7 T cell receptor beta chains came from one sample sequenced in a study of blood T cell repertoires in COVID-19. The method was immunoSEQ multiplex PCR; TCRdb's version includes in-frame clones alone and lacks a portion of them. This sample has 140,000 to 150,000 clones, with roughly 88% found just once. The sample consisted of PBMCs or T cells enriched from blood (not recorded which). These receptors were obtained from a man aged 45-65 years who had recovered from COVID-19.

The V call is TRBV3-1 (or the pseudogene TRBV3-2), the J call TRBJ1-1; D is unresolved. The V end was cut by 3 bases, the J end by 1 base, with 9 bases between. There are 14 residues in the CDR3. The V gene's germline CDR1 is LGHDT and CDR2 YNNKEL (reference sequence). Written as DNA, the CDR3 is TGTGCCAGCAGCCACCCCTTAGCGAACACTGAAGCTTTCTTT. Its protein is CASSHPLANTEAFF.

The V and J genes are TRBV11-3 and TRBJ2-2; the D gene is possibly TRBD2 (6 bases). The CDR3 extends over 15 amino acids. From germline, CDR1 is SGHNT and CDR2 YENEEA. Trimming took 3 bases from V and 7 from J, leaving 15 bases between them. The CDR3: CASSFGSRQFGELFF. Here the CDR3 DNA reads TGTGCCAGCAGCTTCGGGAGTCGGCAGTTCGGGGAGCTGTTTTTT. Complete variable domain (other parts from reference TRBV11-3 and TRBJ2-2): EAGVVQSPRYKIIEKKQPVAFWCNPISGHNTLYWYLQNLGQGPELLIRYENEEAVDDSQLPKDRFSAERLKGVDSTLKIQPAELGDSAVYLCASSFGSRQFGELFFGEGSRLTVL.

The genes are TRBV29-1 and TRBJ2-7; 11 bases fit TRBD2. The CDR3 totals 14 residues. The germline gives CDR1 SQVTM, CDR2 ANQGSEA. Germline trimming cut 2 bases from V and 4 bases from J; bases unmatched to any gene: 4. Here the CDR3 DNA reads TGCAGCGTTGAAACTAGCGGGAGAATATACGAGCAGTACTTC. Residues: CSVETSGRIYEQYF.

This clone was counted a single time. The rearrangement uses TRBV5-6 and TRBJ1-2, with TRBD1 identical over 7 bases. CDR3 length: 14 amino acids. The V gene end was trimmed by 2 bases and the J gene end by 5 bases; junction bases not matched to a gene: 6. Per germline, CDR1 SGHDT and CDR2 YYEEEE. The CDR3 reads CASSLRQGGYGYTF. CDR3 DNA sequence: TGTGCCAGCAGCTTAAGACAGGGCGGGTATGGCTACACCTTC.

The chain couples TRBV7-2 to TRBJ1-4, with D maybe TRBD1 (6 bases). Per germline, CDR1 SGHTA and CDR2 FQGNSA. The CDR3 sequence is 14 residues long. V lost 5 bases to trimming and J lost 4 bases, with 11 bases between them. The CDR3: CASSRQGHNEKLFF. CDR3 DNA: TGTGCCAGCAGCCGGCAGGGGCATAATGAAAAACTGTTTTTT.

The genes are TRBV9 and TRBJ1-4, with D unclear. The germline V and J ends were trimmed by 0 bases and 4 bases, with 7 bases remaining between them. The CDR3 is 14 amino acids. Germline loops: CDR1 SGDLS, CDR2 YYNGEE. CDR3 nucleotides: TGTGCCAGCAGCGTAGGACAAGTTAATGAAAAACTGTTTTTT. It yields the protein CASSVGQVNEKLFF. Based on the CDR3 plus reference TRBV9 and TRBJ1-4, the full variable domain is DSGVTQTPKHLITATGQRVTLRCSPRSGDLSVYWYQQSLDQGLQFLIQYYNGEERAKGNILERFSAQQFPDLHSELNLSSLELGDSALYFCASSVGQVNEKLFFGSGTQLSVL.

This rearrangement joins TRBV11-2 to TRBJ2-5; possible D gene TRBD1, 5 bases. Germline values: CDR1 SGHAT, CDR2 FQNNGV. The V and J ends lost 3 bases and 5 bases respectively, with 16 bases between them. The CDR3 loop spans 15 amino acids. This CDR3 reads CASSFGASAGETQYF. CDR3 coding DNA: TGTGCCAGCAGCTTCGGCGCTAGTGCAGGGGAGACCCAGTACTTC.